The sequence of this T cell receptor beta chain was determined in a study of blood T cells in healthy people across ages. This clonotype was seen a handful of times. Its matching antigen is unknown. A second PCR, run for roughly 7 to 11 cycles, used a sample-barcoded 5' primer plus a J-beta primer mix. MiXCR, run by TCRdb on the 5' RACE reads, gives a single entry per CDR3 protein. The sample lists around 940,000 distinct CDR3 sequences; roughly half were seen once. CDR1 and CDR2 (germline): KGHDR, SFDVKD. This CDR3 is built from 14 residues. The V and J ends lost 3 bases and 3 bases respectively, with 11 bases between them. Overall study results and limits: Among T cells, TCR beta diversity per million cells dropped roughly linearly as age rose.

The V call is TRBV24-1, the J call TRBJ2-7; perhaps TRBD1 as D (6 bases). The source material was blood. The receptor was isolated from a woman aged 55-75 years in good health. CDR3 loop: CATSDQGSDYEQYF. In DNA, the CDR3 is TGTGCCACCAGTGATCAGGGGAGCGACTACGAGCAGTACTTC.